This T cell receptor beta chain was retrieved from a study of blood T cell repertoires in COVID-19. Study in general: The United States, Italy and Spain were the sources of the acute and convalescent COVID-19 samples. PBMCs, B-cell-depleted T cells, or T cells were the source of the cDNA or gDNA that made up the material.

Method: immunoSEQ multiplex PCR; TCRdb's copy keeps in-frame clones and lacks some. The sample has more than 120,000 clones; more than 80% are singletons. J was trimmed by 13 bases and V by 8 bases; bases with no gene match: 11. This CDR3 spans 13 amino acids. CDR1 and CDR2 from the germline V gene are ENHRY and SYGVKD. The sequence was obtained from a human donor in a cohort sampled during active COVID-19. The sequenced material came from peripheral blood. V and J are TRBV10-3 and TRBJ2-1; 10 nucleotides match TRBD2. The CDR3 spells CAILQSSGSVQFF. CDR3 DNA: TGTGCCATCCTCCAATCTAGCGGGAGCGTCCAGTTCTTC.